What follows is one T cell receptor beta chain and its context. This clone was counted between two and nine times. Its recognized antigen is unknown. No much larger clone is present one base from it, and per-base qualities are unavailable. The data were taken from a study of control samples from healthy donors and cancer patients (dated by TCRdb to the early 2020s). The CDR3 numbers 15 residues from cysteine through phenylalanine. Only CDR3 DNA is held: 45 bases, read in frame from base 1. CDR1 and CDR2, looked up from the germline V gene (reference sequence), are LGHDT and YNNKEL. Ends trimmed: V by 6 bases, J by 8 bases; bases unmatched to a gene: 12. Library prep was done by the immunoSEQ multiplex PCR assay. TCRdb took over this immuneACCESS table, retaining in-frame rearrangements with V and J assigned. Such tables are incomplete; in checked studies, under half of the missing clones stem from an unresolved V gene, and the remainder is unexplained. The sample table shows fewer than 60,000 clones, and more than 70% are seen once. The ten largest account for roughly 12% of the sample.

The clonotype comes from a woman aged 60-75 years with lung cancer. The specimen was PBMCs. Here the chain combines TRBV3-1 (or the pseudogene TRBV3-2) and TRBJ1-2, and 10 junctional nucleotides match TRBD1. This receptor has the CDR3 CASRSRDRGSLGYTF. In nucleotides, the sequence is TGTGCCAGCAGGTCTAGGGACAGGGGTTCGCTGGGCTACACCTTC.